The 14 T cell receptor beta chains listed next were all sequenced from one sample in a study of T cell responses to AZD1222 COVID-19 vaccine (dated by TCRdb to about 2021). The protocol used for the library was the immunoSEQ multiplex PCR assay. In its TCRdb copy, this immuneACCESS table keeps in-frame sequences only and misses some clones. Where compared with another copy, unresolved V genes explain less than half of these, and the others have no known cause. Present in this sample are about 80,000 clones, roughly 85% of which were seen just once. The ten top clones hold more than 3% of the sample. The time point label of this sample denotes: about 28 days (+/-7) after the second vaccine dose. Sequences were derived from peripheral blood, sampled 28 days after the second AZD1222 dose. The receptors come from an adult who received the AZD1222 COVID-19 vaccine.

The V and J genes are TRBV4-1 and TRBJ2-7, with D unresolved. This CDR3 has 13 amino acids. Germline V gene lookup returns CDR1 MGHRA and CDR2 YSYEKL. The V end was cut by 0 bases, the J end by 7 bases, with 10 bases between. CDR3 region: CASSQDVGWEQYF. The CDR3 DNA reads as TGCGCCAGCAGCCAAGATGTTGGATGGGAGCAGTACTTC.

This clone has just a few counts. J is TRBJ2-7 and V is TRBV20-1; tentative D call: TRBD1 (5 bases). Germline CDR1 reads DFQATT; CDR2 reads SNEGSKA (reference sequence). There are 13 residues in the CDR3. Trimming left V 3 bases short and J 3 bases short, with 12 bases between. The CDR3 DNA is TGCAGTGCTAGTGGGGCAGTCAACTACGAGCAGTACTTC. Amino acid sequence: CSASGAVNYEQYF.

The V gene is TRBV19, the J gene TRBJ1-5; D is unclear. V lost 0 bases and J lost 9, with 9 bases in between. The V gene's germline CDR1 is LNHDA and CDR2 SQIVND (reference sequence). CDR3 size: 13 residues. The CDR3 DNA reads TGTGCCAGTAGTATAGAGGGTGTAGGGCCCCAGCATTTT. It is translated as CASSIEGVGPQHF.

The chain recombines TRBV27 with TRBJ2-7; D remains ambiguous. This CDR3 spans 13 amino acids. Looked up from germline, CDR1 is MNHEY and CDR2 is SMNVEV (reference sequence). The germline V and J ends were trimmed by 3 bases and 0 bases, with 6 bases remaining between them. The CDR3 loop is CASSFSVSYEQYF. The CDR3 coding sequence is TGTGCCAGCAGTTTCTCGGTCTCCTACGAGCAGTACTTC.

The chain is built from TRBV7-2 and TRBJ2-7; no firm D call. With 1 base removed from V and 3 bases from J, the gap between germline ends came to 7 bases. The CDR3 consists of 13 residues. CDR1 is SGHTA, CDR2 FQGNSA, per germline. CDR3 in DNA: TGTGCCAGCAGCTTAGTCCGAGGCTACGAGCAGTACTTC. This gives the protein CASSLVRGYEQYF.

V gene TRBV3-1 (or the pseudogene TRBV3-2) combines with J gene TRBJ2-4; 8 nucleotides agree with TRBD2. The CDR3 spans 18 residues. The germline CDR1 and CDR2 sequences are LGHDT and YNNKEL (reference sequence). The V gene end was trimmed by 1 base and the J gene end by 8 bases; junction bases not matched to a gene: 16. The CDR3 DNA sequence: TGTGCCAGCAGCCAAGTCGGGCTAGCGGGTGCCATACGGGACATTCAGTACTTC. Its translation is CASSQVGLAGAIRDIQYF.

The chain recombines TRBV5-4 with TRBJ2-1; possible D gene TRBD1, 5 bases. The ends were cut back, 0 bases at V and 0 bases at J, with 7 bases in the middle. CDR1 and CDR2 (germline): SGHNT, YYREEE (reference sequence). The CDR3 consists of 15 residues. The CDR3 nucleotides read TGTGCCAGCAGCTTGGACAGGAACTCCTACAATGAGCAGTTCTTC. Translating it yields CASSLDRNSYNEQFF.

This rearrangement joins TRBV29-1 to TRBJ2-3; possibly TRBD1 for D (6 bases). The CDR3 contains 13 residues. V lost 7 bases, J lost 1 base, and 12 bases lay in between. Germline CDR1 is SQVTM and CDR2 is ANQGSEA. DNA for the CDR3: TGCAGCGCTGGGGGCAGGCGCACAGATACGCAGTATTTT. Protein sequence: CSAGGRRTDTQYF.

The chain joins TRBV7-3 to TRBJ2-1; the D is unclear. Looked up from germline, CDR1 is SGHTA and CDR2 is FQGTGA. The V gene lost 5 bases and the J gene lost 2 bases, with 13 bases spanning the gap. The CDR3 sequence is 15 residues long. The CDR3 nucleotides read TGTGCCAGCAGCCGCGAGCCAGGAACCTACAATGAGCAGTTCTTC. It yields the protein CASSREPGTYNEQFF.

This chain connects TRBV18 to TRBJ2-5; D gene ambiguous. V lost 4 bases and J lost 2, with 5 bases in between. CDR3 size: 12 residues. Germline V CDR1 and CDR2: KGHSH, LQKENI. The DNA for the CDR3 is TGTGCCAGCTCACTTTTTCAAGAGACCCAGTACTTC. It yields the protein CASSLFQETQYF.

The chain carries TRBV30 and TRBJ1-6; no definite D call. CDR3 size: 12 residues. Germline V CDR1 and CDR2: GTSNPN, SVGIG (reference sequence). Trimming stripped 2 bases from V and 7 bases from J, with 6 bases between. CDR3 DNA: TGTGCCTGGAGTTTGGGGAATTCACCCCTCCACTTT. Protein: CAWSLGNSPLHF.

This chain uses TRBV7-2 with TRBJ2-1; 10 positions agree with TRBD2. CDR3 length: 14 residues. Germline-derived CDR1 and CDR2 are SGHTA and FQGNSA. The junction had 12 bases not matched to a gene; V was cut back by 10 bases and J by 9 bases. DNA for the CDR3: TGTGCCACCCTCAGGGCTAGCGGGAGCATTGAGCAGTTCTTC. Protein product: CATLRASGSIEQFF. Supplemented by reference TRBV7-2 and TRBJ2-1, the full variable domain reads GAGVSQSPSNKVTEKGKDVELRCDPISGHTALYWYRQSLGQGLEFLIYFQGNSAPDKSGLPSDRFSAERTGGSVSTLTIQRTQQEDSAVYLCATLRASGSIEQFFGPGTRLTVL.

The chain is built from TRBV4-1 and TRBJ2-2; D remains unclear. The CDR3 extends over 14 amino acids. Germline lookup yields CDR1 MGHRA and CDR2 YSYEKL. V shed 1 base and J shed 7 bases, with 10 bases lying between them. The CDR3 here is CASSQAIGIGELFF. Here the CDR3 DNA reads TGCGCCAGCAGCCAAGCTATCGGTATCGGGGAGCTGTTTTTT.

This chain uses TRBV19 with TRBJ2-1; D might be TRBD1 or TRBD2, each matching 5 bases. The V and J ends lost 0 bases and 9 bases respectively, with 15 bases between them. This CDR3 has 15 residues. The germline CDR1 and CDR2 sequences are LNHDA and SQIVND (reference sequence). CDR3: CASSIDSGTSGEQFF. Written as DNA, the CDR3 is TGTGCCAGTAGTATAGATTCCGGGACCTCCGGTGAGCAGTTCTTC.